This paragraph covers one T cell receptor beta chain sequence. This sample was included in a study of blood T cell repertoires in COVID-19. Background on the study: Researchers got acute and convalescent COVID-19 samples from the United States, Italy and Spain.

Original handling: Amplification with reference gene primers provided the estimates of nucleated cell counts. TCRdb's table, derived via immunoSEQ multiplex PCR, lists solely in-frame clones and lacks some. The D gene and trimming were derived from the DNA, and the V and J assignments and clone size from that table. The sample has 35,000 to 50,000 clones, 70% to 90% seen once. This sequence was found in a man in his sixties with acute or convalescent COVID-19. Sequencing used peripheral blood.

CDR3 protein: CASPPPVFINQPQHF. Here the CDR3 DNA reads TGTGCCAGCCCGCCACCGGTTTTTATCAATCAGCCCCAGCATTTT. The chain joins TRBV11-3 to TRBJ1-5; D is undetermined. This CDR3 has 15 amino acids. Germline V gives CDR1 SGHNT, CDR2 YENEEA. V lost 8 bases and J lost 3, with 17 bases in between.